One and the same sample provided the 29 T cell receptor beta chains below, sequenced in a study of memory CD4+ T cells and cytomegalovirus serostatus. Single viable CD3+CD4+CD8-CD45RO+ cells were sorted as the memory CD4+ T cells. The method was immunoSEQ multiplex PCR; TCRdb's version includes in-frame clones alone and lacks a portion of them. The data hold roughly 40,000 clones, with approximately 80% observed a single time. The sample consisted of memory CD4+ T cells from blood. These receptors all stem from an adult in good health and CMV-seronegative.

This chain uses TRBV5-4 with TRBJ1-6; TRBD1 aligns across 7 bases. V gave up 4 bases and J gave up 10 bases; unmatched junction bases: 11. This CDR3 is built from 15 residues. Germline CDR1 is SGHNT and CDR2 is YYREEE (reference sequence). The chain's CDR3 is CASSQGGMGISPLHF. For the CDR3, the DNA is TGTGCCAGCAGCCAGGGGGGCATGGGAATCTCACCCCTCCACTTT.

This clone has a single count. This sequence joins TRBV5-5 and TRBJ1-1, with D tentatively TRBD1 (6 bases). The V end was cut by 0 bases, the J end by 6 bases, with 15 bases between. Germline CDR1 SGHKS, CDR2 YYEKEE (reference sequence). The length of the CDR3 is 15 residues. As DNA, the CDR3 is TGTGCCAGCAGCTTGGGTGTGGGGTGGGGGCCTGAAGCTTTCTTT. Translating gives CASSLGVGWGPEAFF.

The CDR3: CATQLGGYQETQYF. In DNA form, the CDR3 reads TGTGCCACCCAGTTGGGGGGGTACCAAGAGACCCAGTACTTC. The genes are TRBV6-1 and TRBJ2-5; the match to TRBD2 covers 7 bases. Germline CDR1 and CDR2: MNHNS and SASEGT. V trimming: 10 bases; J trimming: 0 bases; junction bases outside the gene matches: 8. The CDR3 extends over 14 amino acids.

V is TRBV5-1 and J is TRBJ1-3, with D unclear. Germline CDR1 SGHRS, CDR2 YFSETQ. This CDR3 has 14 amino acids. Trimming took off 5 bases at V and 0 bases at J, with 9 bases between the two ends. The CDR3 DNA is TGCGCCAGCAGTAAGGCATACTCTGGAAACACCATATATTTT. Translation gives CASSKAYSGNTIYF.

This clone has a handful of counts. This chain joins TRBV7-2 and TRBJ1-5, with 9 nucleotides matching TRBD1. The trim removed 5 bases at V and 3 bases at J, leaving 8 bases unmatched. Germline V gene data show CDR1 as SGHTA and CDR2 as FQGNSA. This CDR3 is 16 amino acids long. CDR3 coding DNA: TGTGCCAGCAGCAAACACGGGACAGGGAACAATCAGCCCCAGCATTTT. As protein: CASSKHGTGNNQPQHF.

The genes are TRBV2 and TRBJ2-3, with D perhaps TRBD1 (5 bases). The germline V gene encodes CDR1 SNHLY and CDR2 FYNNEI. Trimming left V 6 bases short and J 10 bases short, with 11 bases between. This CDR3 has 11 residues. In DNA form, the CDR3 reads TGTGCCAGCAGGTTACAGGTTCCGCAGTATTTT. Encoded protein: CASRLQVPQYF.

DNA for the CDR3: TGTGCCAGTAGTATCCGGAACTTGGAGCAGTATTTT. Encoded protein: CASSIRNLEQYF. The rearrangement links TRBV19 to TRBJ2-3; D unclear. V was shortened by 3 bases and J by 11 bases, with 12 bases between the two germline ends. Germline CDR1 LNHDA, CDR2 SQIVND (reference sequence). The CDR3 has 12 amino acids.

The chain joins TRBV11-2 to TRBJ2-3; TRBD2 matches at 10 bases. The germline V gene encodes CDR1 SGHAT and CDR2 FQNNGV. The CDR3 length is 16 residues. V shed 1 base, J shed 2 bases, and the junction held 3 bases outside the gene matches. CDR3 region: CASSLAAGGVTDTQYF. As DNA, the CDR3 is TGTGCCAGCAGCTTAGCAGCGGGAGGGGTCACAGATACGCAGTATTTT. Using reference TRBV11-2 and TRBJ2-3 for the parts outside the CDR3, the full variable domain is EAGVAQSPRYKIIEKRQSVAFWCNPISGHATLYWYQQILGQGPKLLIQFQNNGVVDDSQLPKDRFSAERLKGVDSTLKIQPAKLEDSAVYLCASSLAAGGVTDTQYFGPGTRLTVL.

V and J are TRBV7-2 and TRBJ2-7, with D possibly being TRBD2 (6 bases). Germline values: CDR1 SGHTA, CDR2 FQGNSA. CDR3 size: 12 residues. The V end lost 3 bases, the J end lost 6 bases, and 9 bases lay between the germline ends. The CDR3 DNA follows: TGTGCCAGCAGCTTCCGACTAGGCGAGCAGTACTTC. Residues: CASSFRLGEQYF.

V and J are TRBV11-3 and TRBJ1-1, with unresolved D. Trimming pared 5 bases from V and 4 bases from J, leaving 14 bases between. Germline loops: CDR1 SGHNT, CDR2 YENEEA. The CDR3 consists of 14 residues. The CDR3 DNA sequence: TGTGCCAGCAGCCTTCGCGGGAGGCGCACTGAAGCTTTCTTT. It codes for CASSLRGRRTEAFF.

The CDR3 sequence: CASSKQGQGWTEAFF. The DNA for the CDR3 is TGTGCCAGTAGTAAACAGGGGCAGGGGTGGACTGAAGCTTTCTTT. The chain recombines TRBV19 with TRBJ1-1; TRBD1 matches 7 bases. This CDR3 spans 15 amino acids. Germline V gene data show CDR1 as LNHDA and CDR2 as SQIVND (reference sequence). With V trimmed by 4 bases and J by 5 bases, 10 bases remained unmatched. Using reference TRBV19 and TRBJ1-1 for the parts outside the CDR3, the full variable domain is DGGITQSPKYLFRKEGQNVTLSCEQNLNHDAMYWYRQDPGQGLRLIYYSQIVNDFQKGDIAEGYSVSREKKESFPLTVTSAQKNPTAFYLCASSKQGQGWTEAFFGQGTRLTVV.

The gene calls are TRBV7-9 and TRBJ1-1; D not certain. This CDR3 spans 13 amino acids. Germline V gives CDR1 SEHNR, CDR2 FQNEAQ (reference sequence). Trimming took off 5 bases at V and 11 bases at J, with 18 bases between the two ends. This CDR3 is CASSLGHVGGAFF. The CDR3 DNA is TGTGCCAGCAGCCTAGGGCACGTCGGTGGGGCTTTCTTT.

The CDR3 sequence is CASSQGLAGANVLTF. The CDR3 DNA is TGTGCCAGCAGCCAGGGGCTAGCTGGGGCCAACGTCCTGACTTTC. The chain carries TRBV5-5 and TRBJ2-6, with D perhaps matching TRBD1 (6 bases). The germline CDR1 and CDR2 sequences are SGHKS and YYEKEE (reference sequence). The CDR3 covers 15 residues. Trimming stripped 4 bases from V and 2 bases from J, with 10 bases between.

The rearrangement joins TRBV21-1 to TRBJ1-2; no DNA check was done on the table's D call, TRBD1. TRBV21-1 counts as a pseudogene. This CDR3 comprises 16 residues. CDR3 protein: CASSKAVGVKGYGYTF. Written as DNA, the CDR3 is TGTGCCAGCAGCAAAGCGGTAGGGGTGAAGGGGTATGGCTACACCTTC.

This rearrangement joins TRBV19 to TRBJ1-5; D gene unclear. The ends were cut back, 7 bases at V and 0 bases at J, with 10 bases in the middle. Per germline, CDR1 LNHDA and CDR2 SQIVND (reference sequence). CDR3 size: 14 residues. This CDR3 reads CASMLRGSNQPQHF. The DNA of the CDR3 is TGTGCCAGTATGCTACGGGGTAGCAATCAGCCCCAGCATTTT.

This sequence joins TRBV25-1 and TRBJ1-4, with 7 nucleotides matching TRBD1. Germline V gives CDR1 MGHDK, CDR2 SYGVNS. The ends lost 6 bases at V and 4 bases at J; junction bases unmatched: 2. There are 13 residues in the CDR3. The CDR3 here is CASRGQINEKLFF. The CDR3 bases are TGTGCCAGCAGGGGACAGATTAATGAAAAACTGTTTTTT.

V usage is TRBV4-3 and J usage is TRBJ2-7; 7 nucleotides align to TRBD2. Germline loops: CDR1 LGHNA, CDR2 YSLEER. Losses at the gene ends were 4 bases for V and 6 bases for J; bases not matched to a gene: 6. The CDR3 loop spans 13 amino acids. CDR3 protein: CASSRGRAGEQYF. CDR3 DNA: TGCGCCAGCAGCCGTGGGAGGGCCGGCGAGCAGTACTTC.

The chain carries TRBV5-1 and TRBJ1-4; D is uncertain. The CDR3 extends over 16 amino acids. Germline CDR1 is SGHRS and CDR2 is YFSETQ. Deletions cut 0 bases from V and 5 bases from J, with 14 bases between. For the CDR3, the DNA is TGCGCCAGCAGCTTGGCCGGCCGAGTTTCGAATGAAAAACTGTTTTTT. It yields the protein CASSLAGRVSNEKLFF.

The CDR3, as DNA: TGTGCCAGCAGTGCCCCTTGGGGACAGGCGCTAGAGCAGTACTTC. It is translated as CASSAPWGQALEQYF. The chain carries TRBV25-1 and TRBJ2-7, with TRBD1 matching over 8 bases. The germline CDR1 and CDR2 sequences are MGHDK and SYGVNS. This CDR3 has 15 amino acids. J gave up 7 bases and V 4 bases, and 12 bases lay outside the gene matches.

This clone showed up just once. The chain uses TRBV14 and TRBJ2-1; D might be TRBD1 or TRBD2, each matching 5 bases. Germline V gene lookup returns CDR1 SGHDN and CDR2 FVKESK. Trimming cost V 4 bases and J 5 bases, with 12 bases left between them. This CDR3 is 14 amino acids long. The CDR3 region is CASSRMGVDNEQFF. In DNA form, the CDR3 reads TGTGCCAGCAGCCGGATGGGGGTGGACAATGAGCAGTTCTTC.

This chain joins TRBV7-2 and TRBJ2-2, with 12 bases matching TRBD2. Germline V lookup: CDR1 SGHTA, CDR2 FQGNSA. This CDR3 spans 17 amino acids. Trimming removed 5 bases from V and 4 bases from J; junction bases left unmatched: 8. CDR3 DNA sequence: TGTGCCAGCAGCCGTCAGCCTAGCGGGAGGGCCACCGGGGAGCTGTTTTTT. Its protein product is CASSRQPSGRATGELFF.

V and J are TRBV7-8 and TRBJ2-7; 7 bases agree with TRBD2. The CDR3 contains 13 residues. Trimming took 1 base from V and 5 from J; bases not matched to a gene: 2. CDR1 and CDR2 (germline): SGHVS, FQNEAQ. The CDR3 sequence: CASSLGGSDEQYF. The CDR3 bases are TGTGCCAGCAGCTTAGGCGGGAGCGACGAGCAGTACTTC.

The J gene is TRBJ2-3, the V gene TRBV7-3; the match to TRBD1 covers 7 bases. This CDR3 region has 17 residues. The V segment lost 2 bases and the J segment 6 bases; nucleotides outside the gene matches: 14. CDR1 and CDR2 from the germline V gene are SGHTA and FQGTGA. This chain's CDR3 is CASSLFGMGTAGDTQYF. DNA of the CDR3: TGTGCCAGCAGCTTATTTGGGATGGGGACAGCCGGGGATACGCAGTATTTT.

This clone is medium-sized. The V and J genes are TRBV7-9 and TRBJ2-2; D ambiguous. The germline gives CDR1 SEHNR, CDR2 FQNEAQ (reference sequence). V was pared by 1 base and J by 3 bases, with 3 bases between. The CDR3 covers 13 residues. Here the CDR3 reads CASSLGHTGELFF. The CDR3 nucleotides read TGTGCCAGCAGCTTAGGGCACACCGGGGAGCTGTTTTTT.

The rearrangement uses TRBV18 and TRBJ2-1; tentatively, D is TRBD1 (6 bases). Trimming took off 2 bases at V and 7 bases at J, with 9 bases between the two ends. The CDR3 runs to 13 residues. CDR1 is KGHSH, CDR2 LQKENI, per germline. Written as DNA, the CDR3 is TGTGCCAGCTCACCAGCAGGGGCGAATGAGCAGTTCTTC. Translated, it gives CASSPAGANEQFF. Full variable domain (missing parts from reference TRBV18 and TRBJ2-1): NAGVMQNPRHLVRRRGQEARLRCSPMKGHSHVYWYRQLPEEGLKFMVYLQKENIIDESGMPKERFSAEFPKEGPSILRIQQVVRGDSAAYFCASSPAGANEQFFGPGTRLTVL.

The chain employs TRBV6-5 and TRBJ2-7; 8 bases fit TRBD2. The CDR3 loop spans 16 amino acids. From germline, CDR1 is MNHEY and CDR2 SVGAGI. J lost 4 bases, V lost 0 bases, and 8 bases had no gene match. The CDR3, as DNA: TGTGCCAGCAGTTACTCGAGGGCGGGAGGAAGGTACGAGCAGTACTTC. Amino acid sequence: CASSYSRAGGRYEQYF.

This clone occurred a few times. The J gene is TRBJ1-2, the V gene TRBV27; D might be TRBD1 (5 bases). In germline, CDR1 is MNHEY, CDR2 SMNVEV (reference sequence). There are 15 residues in the CDR3. V was shortened by 5 bases and J by 7 bases, with 20 bases between the two germline ends. The CDR3 protein is CASSTRAARGSGYTF. CDR3 sequence (DNA): TGTGCCAGCAGTACCCGGGCTGCCCGGGGGTCTGGCTACACCTTC.

The rearrangement uses TRBV6-5 and TRBJ2-2; D is unresolved. This CDR3 has 15 amino acids. V was pared by 6 bases and J by 4 bases, with 15 bases between. CDR1 is MNHEY and CDR2 is SVGAGI in the germline V gene. This CDR3 reads CASSRRSSSTGELFF. CDR3 DNA sequence: TGTGCCAGCAGCCGAAGATCCAGTAGCACCGGGGAGCTGTTTTTT.

The J gene is TRBJ2-5, the V gene TRBV6-1; 8 bases are shared with TRBD1. J was trimmed by 5 bases and V by 7 bases; bases with no gene match: 12. The CDR3 contains 15 residues. The germline CDR1 and CDR2 sequences are MNHNS and SASEGT. DNA for the CDR3: TGTGCCAGCACCTTAGCGCAGGGGGCTCAGGAGACCCAGTACTTC. This gives the protein CASTLAQGAQETQYF.